Below are 16 T cell receptor beta chains sequenced from a single sample in a study of early T cells in non-severe SARS-CoV-2 infection. TCRdb reprocessed the 5' RACE reads via MiXCR and lists one record per CDR3 protein. The table lists some 25,000 distinct CDR3 sequences, about 4% of them singletons. The material sequenced was whole blood. These receptors originate from an adult who was a healthcare worker with PCR-confirmed SARS-CoV-2 infection or an uninfected control (not recorded which).

This clonotype was seen at least ten times. The chain recombines TRBV6-6 with TRBJ1-3; D gene uncertain. Germline V lookup: CDR1 MNHNY, CDR2 SVGAGI (reference sequence). The CDR3 consists of 19 residues. Trimming pared 2 bases from V and 0 bases from J, leaving 20 bases between. CDR3 sequence: CASSYGFRGRSSSGNTIYF. For the CDR3, the DNA is TGTGCCAGCAGTTACGGGTTTCGAGGCAGATCATCCTCTGGAAACACCATATATTTT.

This clonotype was recorded at least ten times. DNA for the CDR3: TGCGCCAGCAGCGTGCCTACCAACACCGGGGAGCTGTTTTTT. Amino acid sequence: CASSVPTNTGELFF. The V gene is TRBV10-1, the J gene TRBJ2-2, with D unclear. CDR1 and CDR2 (germline): WNHNN, SYGVQD (reference sequence). The CDR3 covers 14 residues. V shed 6 bases and J shed 2 bases, with 10 bases lying between them.

The genes are TRBV28 and TRBJ2-3; 8 positions agree with TRBD2. CDR3 length equals 16 residues. Unmatched junction bases numbered 11, after V lost 6 bases and J lost 3 bases. Germline values: CDR1 MDHEN, CDR2 SYDVKM. In nucleotides, the CDR3 is TGTGCCAGCAGGTTACTTCCGGGACTAGGGACAGATACGCAGTATTTT. It encodes CASRLLPGLGTDTQYF.

This clonotype was detected many times. The chain couples TRBV14 to TRBJ2-1, with D hard to call. With 0 bases removed from V and 7 bases from J, the gap between germline ends came to 13 bases. Germline lookup yields CDR1 SGHDN and CDR2 FVKESK. The CDR3 length is 15 residues. The CDR3 sequence: CASSQDVRPSNEQFF. In nucleotides, the CDR3 is TGTGCCAGCAGCCAAGATGTAAGGCCCTCGAATGAGCAGTTCTTC.

This clonotype was seen at least ten times. The rearrangement links TRBV29-1 to TRBJ2-7; 9 bases are shared with TRBD2. This CDR3 spans 15 amino acids. From germline, CDR1 is SQVTM and CDR2 ANQGSEA. V was pared by 1 base and J by 6 bases, with 10 bases of the junction left unmatched. CDR3 amino acids: CSVEARGLAGSEQYF. CDR3 in DNA: TGCAGCGTTGAAGCCCGGGGACTAGCTGGATCCGAGCAGTACTTC.

This clonotype was recorded at least ten times. J is TRBJ2-7 and V is TRBV19; 7 bases agree with TRBD1. This CDR3 has 13 residues. Germline CDR1 LNHDA, CDR2 SQIVND (reference sequence). The trim removed 9 bases at V and 3 bases at J, leaving 8 bases unmatched. In DNA, the CDR3 is TGTGCCAGCCGCTCCGGGACAGACTACGAGCAGTACTTC. This codes for CASRSGTDYEQYF.

This clonotype turned up a few times. The chain couples TRBV28 to TRBJ2-7; 7 bases are a match to TRBD2. V lost 7 bases and J lost 6; bases outside the gene matches: 12. CDR3 length equals 14 residues. Germline V gene sequence: CDR1 MDHEN, CDR2 SYDVKM. The CDR3: CASTWGGRTLEQYF. Written as DNA, the CDR3 is TGTGCCAGCACCTGGGGGGGAAGGACCCTCGAGCAGTACTTC. Looking up the rest from reference TRBV28 and TRBJ2-7 gives the full variable domain: DVKVTQSSRYLVKRTGEKVFLECVQDMDHENMFWYRQDPGLGLRLIYFSYDVKMKEKGDIPEGYSVSREKKERFSLILESASTNQTSMYLCASTWGGRTLEQYFGPGTRLTVT.

This clonotype was recorded many times. The J gene is TRBJ2-7, the V gene TRBV24-1; either TRBD1 or TRBD2 may supply D (5 bases each). The V end was cut by 9 bases, the J end by 0 bases, with 11 bases between. This CDR3 region has 13 residues. Germline CDR1 and CDR2: KGHDR and SFDVKD. The CDR3 DNA follows: TGTGCCACCCGGGGCGGGCCCTCCTACGAGCAGTACTTC. Protein sequence: CATRGGPSYEQYF.

This clonotype has at least ten counts. In DNA form, the CDR3 reads TGTGCCACCAGCAGGACTCTCCTGACGTACACCGGGGAGCTGTTTTTT. Translated: CATSRTLLTYTGELFF. This chain uses TRBV15 with TRBJ2-2; D remains ambiguous. In germline, CDR1 is LNHNV, CDR2 YYDKDF (reference sequence). V was shortened by 3 bases and J by 3 bases, with 14 bases between the two germline ends. There are 16 residues in the CDR3.

In this sample, this clonotype turned up a few times. The chain joins TRBV6-4 to TRBJ2-3; 10 nucleotides line up with TRBD2. This CDR3 is 15 amino acids long. The J segment lost 4 bases and the V segment lost 4 bases, leaving 5 bases of the junction unmatched. Germline V CDR1 and CDR2: MRHNA, SNTAGT. The CDR3 DNA reads as TGTGCCAGCAGTGTTTTAGCGGGAGGTCCAGATACGCAGTATTTT. As protein: CASSVLAGGPDTQYF.

This chain joins TRBV30 and TRBJ1-1, with D maybe TRBD1 (5 bases). V shed 1 base and J shed 1 base, with 10 bases lying between them. The CDR3 extends over 14 amino acids. Looked up from germline, CDR1 is GTSNPN and CDR2 is SVGIG (reference sequence). The CDR3 sequence: CAWSGGVRNTEAFF. CDR3 in DNA: TGTGCCTGGAGTGGGGGGGTTAGGAACACTGAAGCTTTCTTT.

Many counts were recorded for this clonotype. The genes are TRBV5-1 and TRBJ1-5; possibly TRBD1 for D (5 bases). The CDR3 consists of 15 residues. Trimming removed 5 bases from V and 4 bases from J, with 16 bases in between. From germline, CDR1 is SGHRS and CDR2 YFSETQ. The CDR3 loop is CASRIGTVSNQPQHF. The CDR3 region has the DNA TGCGCCAGCAGGATCGGGACGGTCTCTAATCAGCCCCAGCATTTT.

This clonotype has more than one count but fewer than ten. The V and J genes are TRBV5-1 and TRBJ1-1, with D perhaps TRBD1 (5 bases). The V end was cut by 0 bases, the J end by 4 bases, with 10 bases between. CDR3 length: 14 residues. Germline CDR1 SGHRS, CDR2 YFSETQ. CDR3 sequence (DNA): TGCGCCAGCAGCTTGGTTGGGGCCCTCACTGAAGCTTTCTTT. This encodes CASSLVGALTEAFF.

This clonotype is categorized as medium-sized. The chain joins TRBV20-1 to TRBJ1-5; D gene uncertain. V dropped 3 bases and J dropped 4 bases, with 19 bases sitting between them. The CDR3 extends over 16 amino acids. Germline lookup yields CDR1 DFQATT and CDR2 SNEGSKA (reference sequence). For the CDR3, the DNA is TGCAGTGCTAGCCTCGCCAGTTTGGGAGGAAATCAGCCCCAGCATTTT. This gives the protein CSASLASLGGNQPQHF.

This clonotype has just a few counts. This sequence joins TRBV10-3 and TRBJ1-6; 10 nucleotides line up with TRBD1. This CDR3 is 15 amino acids long. Germline CDR1 is ENHRY and CDR2 is SYGVKD. With 2 bases clipped from V and 10 bases from J, the junction kept 5 bases outside the gene matches. CDR3 nucleotides: TGTGCCATCAGTGAGCCTCCGGACAGGGGGTCACCCCTCCACTTT. Amino acids: CAISEPPDRGSPLHF.

This clonotype has a count of ten or more. The chain recombines TRBV7-2 with TRBJ2-3; D possibly corresponds to TRBD2 (6 bases). The CDR3 runs to 15 residues. Germline V CDR1 and CDR2: SGHTA, FQGNSA. V lost 5 bases to trimming and J lost 3 bases, with 15 bases between them. The CDR3 spells CASSPQGGRTDTQYF. As DNA, the CDR3 is TGTGCCAGCAGCCCTCAGGGAGGTCGAACAGATACGCAGTATTTT.